These 22 T cell receptor beta chains were sequenced from one sample in a study of T cells in localized non-small cell lung cancer. Libraries were prepared by immunoSEQ multiplex PCR; TCRdb keeps only in-frame clonotypes and omits some of them. Of around 91,000 clones listed, about nine tenths are singletons. Sequencing used peripheral blood, obtained before any cancer treatment. Receptor source: a man aged 40 to 75 with stage I squamous cell lung carcinoma.

This sequence joins TRBV2 and TRBJ2-3; a possible D gene is TRBD2 (6 bases). V lost 5 bases and J 4 bases, leaving 16 bases between the germline ends. Per the germline V gene, CDR1 is SNHLY and CDR2 is FYNNEI. The CDR3 is 15 residues long. CDR3 amino acids: CASSFNGGLSDTQYF. CDR3 nucleotides: TGTGCCAGCAGTTTTAATGGGGGACTCTCAGATACGCAGTATTTT.

The chain couples TRBV5-4 to TRBJ1-1; D gene uncertain. The CDR3 spans 17 residues. V lost 4 bases to trimming and J lost 1 base, with 20 bases between them. CDR1 and CDR2 from the germline V gene are SGHNT and YYREEE (reference sequence). The DNA for the CDR3 is TGTGCCAGCAGCAAAGGAAGTCGCGTCCAGTCGAACACTGAAGCTTTCTTT. It specifies CASSKGSRVQSNTEAFF.

J is TRBJ2-7 and V is TRBV29-1, with 8 bases lining up with TRBD2. Losses at the gene ends were 0 bases for V and 3 bases for J; bases not matched to a gene: 1. The CDR3 spans 13 residues. In germline, CDR1 is SQVTM, CDR2 ANQGSEA. CDR3 in amino acids: CSVEDAGGYEQYF. As DNA, the CDR3 is TGCAGCGTTGAAGATGCGGGGGGCTACGAGCAGTACTTC.

This chain connects TRBV4-3 to TRBJ2-2; TRBD2 agrees at 7 bases. CDR1 is LGHNA, CDR2 YSLEER, per germline. The CDR3 loop spans 17 amino acids. V was pared by 1 base and J by 0 bases, with 5 bases of the junction left unmatched. CDR3 bases: TGCGCCAGCAGCCAAGGGGGAGGGGCTTCGAACACCGGGGAGCTGTTTTTT. Its translation is CASSQGGGASNTGELFF.

The rearrangement joins TRBV5-1 to TRBJ1-4; possible D gene TRBD1, 5 bases. Per the germline V gene, CDR1 is SGHRS and CDR2 is YFSETQ. The V end lost 6 bases, the J end lost 8 bases, and 17 bases lay between the germline ends. The CDR3 contains 14 residues. In DNA form, the CDR3 reads TGCGCCAGCACCGAAGGAGGGGTTGGCGAAAAACTGTTTTTT. It yields the protein CASTEGGVGEKLFF.

The chain has TRBV11-2 and TRBJ1-6; D remains unclear. V lost 0 bases to trimming and J lost 0 bases, with 15 bases between them. The germline V gene has CDR1 SGHAT and CDR2 FQNNGV. This CDR3 contains 19 residues. CDR3 loop: CASSLDWSYGFSYNSPLHF. CDR3 sequence (DNA): TGTGCCAGCAGCTTAGATTGGAGCTATGGGTTCTCCTATAATTCACCCCTCCACTTT.

The chain recombines TRBV18 with TRBJ2-3, with a possible D match to TRBD1 (5 bases). The V gene's germline CDR1 is KGHSH and CDR2 LQKENI. V was pared by 6 bases and J by 5 bases, with 15 bases between. The CDR3 is 14 amino acids. CDR3 DNA: TGTGCCAGCTCGGCCTTAGGGGTACAAGATACGCAGTATTTT. It specifies CASSALGVQDTQYF.

This chain connects TRBV27 to TRBJ2-2, with D perhaps matching TRBD2 (5 bases). The length of the CDR3 is 18 residues. Germline CDR1 MNHEY, CDR2 SMNVEV (reference sequence). Trimming took 3 bases from V and 0 from J, leaving 17 bases between them. CDR3 bases: TGTGCCAGCAGTTTGGAGGCGAGGAGAGGCCCGAACACCGGGGAGCTGTTTTTT. Its translation is CASSLEARRGPNTGELFF.

V and J are TRBV28 and TRBJ1-5; the D gene is possibly TRBD1 (5 bases). Germline V gene sequence: CDR1 MDHEN, CDR2 SYDVKM. V gave up 11 bases and J gave up 7 bases, with 12 bases separating them. This CDR3 is 11 amino acids long. CDR3 DNA: TGTGCCGGGGGGGGGAACCAGCCCCAGCATTTT. Translated: CAGGGNQPQHF. The full variable domain, completed using reference TRBV28 and TRBJ1-5, is DVKVTQSSRYLVKRTGEKVFLECVQDMDHENMFWYRQDPGLGLRLIYFSYDVKMKEKGDIPEGYSVSREKKERFSLILESASTNQTSMYLCAGGGNQPQHFGDGTRLSIL.

A word on this clone: Other DNA sequences within the sample encode an identical CDR3. The rearrangement links TRBV5-1 to TRBJ1-3, with D tentatively TRBD1 (5 bases). The CDR3 contains 15 residues. Germline assignment: CDR1 SGHRS and CDR2 YFSETQ. V shed 0 bases and J shed 0 bases, with 7 bases lying between them. This CDR3 is CASSLGGTSGNTIYF. In DNA form, the CDR3 reads TGCGCCAGCAGCTTGGGCGGGACCTCTGGAAACACCATATATTTT.

The CDR3 protein is CASSNNEHTEAFF. The DNA of the CDR3 is TGTGCCAGCAGCAATAATGAGCACACTGAAGCTTTCTTT. The chain uses TRBV7-9 and TRBJ1-1; D is unclear. The CDR3 spans 13 residues. Germline V gene data show CDR1 as SEHNR and CDR2 as FQNEAQ (reference sequence). Trimming pared 5 bases from V and 3 bases from J, leaving 10 bases between.

The chain joins TRBV7-8 to TRBJ1-5; D might be TRBD1 (5 bases). Trimming removed 1 base at V and 7 bases at J, with 14 bases between. Germline loops: CDR1 SGHVS, CDR2 FQNEAQ. This CDR3 has 15 residues. Written as DNA, the CDR3 is TGTGCCAGCAGCTTAGGAGCGGCTGAGGGGCAGCCCCAGCATTTT. Its protein is CASSLGAAEGQPQHF.

The chain is built from TRBV15 and TRBJ1-4; D not resolved. The CDR3 sequence is 16 residues long. CDR1 LNHNV and CDR2 YYDKDF come from the germline V gene (reference sequence). Trimming stripped 0 bases from V and 4 bases from J, with 12 bases between. CDR3 nucleotides: TGTGCCACCAGCAGAGATCCCGCACGGCTTAATGAAAAACTGTTTTTT. Its translation is CATSRDPARLNEKLFF.

The chain employs TRBV27 and TRBJ1-3; the match to TRBD1 covers 9 bases. With 6 bases clipped from V and 5 bases from J, the junction kept 11 bases outside the gene matches. This CDR3 comprises 16 residues. The germline V gene has CDR1 MNHEY and CDR2 SMNVEV (reference sequence). The CDR3 DNA follows: TGTGCCAGCAGAGACGCCGGGACAGGGAAACGAAACACCATATATTTT. It codes for CASRDAGTGKRNTIYF.

The table lists this clone with a count of one. The rearrangement links TRBV4-2 to TRBJ1-3; no firm D call. Looked up from germline, CDR1 is LGHNA and CDR2 is YNFKEQ. Between the trimmed V and J ends, which lost 0 bases and 8 bases, there was a span of 17 bases. CDR3 length: 16 amino acids. The CDR3 DNA sequence: TGTGCCAGCAGCCAAGACTGGTGGCAAAAGGACTACACCATATATTTT. Translation: CASSQDWWQKDYTIYF.

The rearrangement uses TRBV5-1 and TRBJ2-6; D is undetermined. The CDR3 runs 18 residues. Trimming took off 4 bases at V and 0 bases at J, with 17 bases between the two ends. In germline, CDR1 is SGHRS, CDR2 YFSETQ. The CDR3, as DNA: TGCGCCAGCAGCCGAAGATGGACGTCCTCCTCTGGGGCCAACGTCCTGACTTTC. Encoded protein: CASSRRWTSSSGANVLTF.

This clone was observed a single time. The chain links TRBV4-3 to TRBJ1-3, with a possible D match to TRBD1 (5 bases). The CDR3 is 17 amino acids. Germline lookup yields CDR1 LGHNA and CDR2 YSLEER. The germline V and J ends were trimmed by 1 base and 2 bases, with 15 bases remaining between them. The CDR3 is CASSQATVRGAGNTIYF. In nucleotides, the CDR3 is TGCGCCAGCAGCCAAGCAACGGTCCGGGGGGCTGGAAACACCATATATTTT.

The chain recombines TRBV5-6 with TRBJ2-3, with TRBD1 identical over 9 bases. Germline CDR1 SGHDT, CDR2 YYEEEE. The CDR3 extends over 15 amino acids. The ends lost 3 bases at V and 6 bases at J; junction bases unmatched: 8. CDR3 in DNA: TGTGCCAGCAGCTACCTTAGACAGGGGGAGGATACGCAGTATTTT. As protein: CASSYLRQGEDTQYF.

The chain joins TRBV19 to TRBJ1-4; TRBD1 is a possible D gene (5 bases). CDR1 is LNHDA and CDR2 is SQIVND in the germline V gene (reference sequence). The V and J ends lost 4 bases and 8 bases respectively, with 20 bases between them. The length of the CDR3 is 16 residues. CDR3: CASSTEQGTGGEKLFF. The CDR3 nucleotides are TGTGCCAGTAGTACGGAGCAGGGCACCGGAGGGGAAAAACTGTTTTTT.

This chain connects TRBV27 to TRBJ2-7, with D tentatively TRBD1 (5 bases). In germline, CDR1 is MNHEY, CDR2 SMNVEV (reference sequence). Trimming took off 2 bases at V and 0 bases at J, with 29 bases between the two ends. The CDR3 contains 21 residues. The CDR3 region is CASSLRAQLGPTKKSSYEQYF. CDR3 DNA: TGTGCCAGCAGTTTAAGGGCCCAACTGGGGCCTACCAAAAAGTCCTCCTACGAGCAGTACTTC.

The chain joins TRBV4-1 to TRBJ1-6, with 7 bases aligning to TRBD1. V shed 2 bases and J 6 bases; nucleotides not matched to a gene: 7. The length of the CDR3 is 16 residues. Germline V gives CDR1 MGHRA, CDR2 YSYEKL. CDR3 in amino acids: CASSQLTGDLNSPLHF. Written as DNA, the CDR3 is TGCGCCAGCAGCCAACTCACAGGGGACCTTAATTCACCCCTCCACTTT.

The chain carries TRBV18 and TRBJ1-2, with 8 nucleotides matching TRBD1. This CDR3 has 14 amino acids. The junction had 7 bases not matched to a gene; V was cut back by 6 bases and J by 4 bases. Germline-derived CDR1 and CDR2 are KGHSH and LQKENI. CDR3 sequence (DNA): TGTGCCAGCTCCTATCGGACAGGGACCTATGGCTACACCTTC. The encoded protein is CASSYRTGTYGYTF.